A selection of T cell receptor beta chains follows, all from one sample in a study of human T cells and chemical hapten exposure. TCRdb re-called the RACE reads with MiXCR, one entry per CDR3 protein. This sample has some 96,000 distinct CDR3 sequences, with less than 35% found just once. The sequenced sample was whole blood, obtained in connection with sensitization to the hapten diphenylcyclopropenone (DPC). These receptors originate from a middle-aged man with alopecia areata. Some clones in this sample may be carry-over from other donors' samples. Each CDR3 is given without its conserved first and last residue. The D gene is left open where the match is weak.

d_call v_call cdr3_aa
TRBD1 TRBV20-1 SARQRTGENTEAF
- TRBV4-1 ASSHSTPTDTQY
- TRBV12-3/TRBV12-4 ASSPRGVTEAF
TRBD1 TRBV28 ASSRGQQTTYEQY
- TRBV12-3/TRBV12-4 ASRGANEKLF
- TRBV24-1 ATSDGGAYEQY
- TRBV20-1 SARARIYSGANVLT
TRBD2 TRBV3-1 ASSQVRRGGPSEQY
- TRBV20-1 SARVDLNQPQH
- TRBV6-5 ASRREAKNIQY
- TRBV6-4 ASSAGTVNTDTQY
- TRBV12-3/TRBV12-4 ASSLGQILATNEKLF
TRBD2 TRBV28 ASSLSSSGLQETQY
- TRBV6-5 ASSMGRLGHNEQF
TRBD2 TRBV20-1 SATISGREETQY
- TRBV7-8 ASSLGGGRSNQPQH
- TRBV6-5 ASRKPGTEYEQY
- TRBV6-6 ASSYPDSGGGKPQH
- TRBV28 ASSSLTDYAHEQY
- TRBV5-5 ASSFRGSLADTQY
- TRBV10-3 AISGKLTGFNTDTQY
TRBD2 TRBV5-1 ASSSQGGTSPEQF
- TRBV29-1 SVDRGNTGELF
- TRBV4-1 ASSQELSGANVLT
- TRBV12-5 ASGESSGCIDTQY
TRBD1 TRBV28 ASSQPGQGANEKLF
TRBD2 TRBV6-2/TRBV6-3 ASSLLSGRACEQY
- TRBV6-5 ASTAGPNQPQH
TRBD1 TRBV7-9 ASSFRGTGASRGTEAF
- TRBV2 ASTLQGRGQPQH
- TRBV5-4 ASSLVGESYEQY
TRBD2 TRBV6-2/TRBV6-3 ASSYSLAGNNEQF
TRBD2 TRBV7-2 ASSLRDYYNEQF
TRBD2 TRBV5-6 ASSLGIAGDTDTQY
TRBD2 TRBV4-2 ASSQDGSSGRAVPDTQY
TRBD1 TRBV10-3 AIRMDRGLHEQY
- TRBV20-1 SPRESSIHEQY
- TRBV18 ASSPLAATNEKLF
- TRBV18 ASSPQSGANVLT
TRBD1 TRBV6-1 ASSGQGWGRRYNEKLF
TRBD2 TRBV13 ASSRQREGVADTQY